These 24 T cell receptor beta chains were all obtained from the same sample, sequenced in a study of T cells in localized non-small cell lung cancer. The repertoire was sequenced with immunoSEQ multiplex PCR; TCRdb's copy has only in-frame clones and lacks some. The sample holds 90,000 to 100,000 clones; around 90% are singletons and the top ten take roughly 3.9%. The sequencing used PBMCs, collected before any cancer treatment. All receptors come from a woman between 35 and 70 years old with stage II squamous cell lung carcinoma.

A word on this clone: The sample holds other DNA sequences that translate to the same CDR3. This rearrangement joins TRBV7-8 to TRBJ1-3; no definite D call. Germline lookup yields CDR1 SGHVS and CDR2 FQNEAQ. This CDR3 has 13 residues. Between the trimmed V and J ends, which lost 2 bases and 0 bases, there was a span of 2 bases. CDR3 nucleotide sequence: TGTGCCAGCAGCTTATCCTCTGGAAACACCATATATTTT. Amino acid sequence: CASSLSSGNTIYF.

The chain employs TRBV6-5 and TRBJ1-5; 8 positions match TRBD1. The CDR3 runs to 15 residues. The V gene's germline CDR1 is MNHEY and CDR2 SVGAGI. Trimming took 6 bases from V and 4 from J; bases not matched to a gene: 8. The CDR3 DNA reads TGTGCCAGCAGCCCGGGACAGGCCCTGAATCAGCCCCAGCATTTT. Protein: CASSPGQALNQPQHF.

In this sample, this clone turned up a few times. The genes are TRBV2 and TRBJ1-1; TRBD1 might be the D (5 bases). V lost 4 bases and J lost 4, with 16 bases in between. CDR1 and CDR2 (germline): SNHLY, FYNNEI. The CDR3 length is 15 residues. The CDR3 DNA sequence: TGTGCCAGCAGTGTTGGAGGGACCCTCGGCACTGAAGCTTTCTTT. It encodes CASSVGGTLGTEAFF.

This clone was recorded a few times. The chain is built from TRBV29-1 and TRBJ2-3, with TRBD2 as a possible D gene (6 bases). The CDR3 covers 14 residues. The germline gives CDR1 SQVTM, CDR2 ANQGSEA. Trimming pared 5 bases from V and 2 bases from J, leaving 14 bases between. DNA for the CDR3: TGCAGCGTTCCGGGACTCCTACACACAGATACGCAGTATTTT. This translates into CSVPGLLHTDTQYF.

J is TRBJ1-2 and V is TRBV19; D not certain. V gave up 5 bases and J gave up 2 bases, with 15 bases separating them. The germline V gene has CDR1 LNHDA and CDR2 SQIVND (reference sequence). This CDR3 contains 15 residues. CDR3 nucleotides: TGTGCCAGTAGTCCCCGAGTTTGGAACAACTATGGCTACACCTTC. Translation gives CASSPRVWNNYGYTF. The whole variable domain, remainder taken from reference TRBV19 and TRBJ1-2, is DGGITQSPKYLFRKEGQNVTLSCEQNLNHDAMYWYRQDPGQGLRLIYYSQIVNDFQKGDIAEGYSVSREKKESFPLTVTSAQKNPTAFYLCASSPRVWNNYGYTFGSGTRLTVV.

This chain uses TRBV19 with TRBJ1-5; 9 bases are a match to TRBD1. The CDR3 is 18 residues long. CDR1 LNHDA and CDR2 SQIVND come from the germline V gene (reference sequence). V shed 4 bases, J shed 1 base, and the junction held 11 bases outside the gene matches. DNA of the CDR3: TGTGCCAGTAGTACCCGAACAGGGGGCGGATTGAGCAATCAGCCCCAGCATTTT. Translated, it gives CASSTRTGGGLSNQPQHF.

This clone turned up a few times. The chain joins TRBV5-6 to TRBJ1-3; the D gene is possibly TRBD1 (5 bases). V lost 2 bases to trimming and J lost 0 bases, with 9 bases between them. The CDR3 consists of 15 residues. Germline V gene sequence: CDR1 SGHDT, CDR2 YYEEEE. The CDR3 region has the DNA TGTGCCAGCAGCTTAACAGGCTTCTCTGGAAACACCATATATTTT. Translation: CASSLTGFSGNTIYF. The entire variable domain, with the rest obtained from reference TRBV5-6 and TRBJ1-3, is as follows: DAGVTQSPTHLIKTRGQQVTLRCSPKSGHDTVSWYQQALGQGPQFIFQYYEEEERQRGNFPDRFSGHQFPNYSSELNVNALLLGDSALYLCASSLTGFSGNTIYFGEGSWLTVV.

V is TRBV5-4 and J is TRBJ1-1; D gene uncertain. The CDR3 covers 14 residues. V lost 0 bases and J lost 0, with 6 bases in between. Germline-derived CDR1 and CDR2 are SGHNT and YYREEE (reference sequence). The CDR3: CASSLEQMNTEAFF. The CDR3 DNA reads as TGTGCCAGCAGCTTGGAACAGATGAACACTGAAGCTTTCTTT.

V usage is TRBV5-6 and J usage is TRBJ1-1, with 9 bases that match TRBD1. V was pared by 4 bases and J by 2 bases, with 9 bases of the junction left unmatched. In germline, CDR1 is SGHDT, CDR2 YYEEEE. This CDR3 has 16 amino acids. CDR3 coding DNA: TGTGCCAGCAGCGGGAACAGGGGGCTCCCAAACACTGAAGCTTTCTTT. Encoded protein: CASSGNRGLPNTEAFF.

The chain links TRBV11-2 to TRBJ2-2; 7 nucleotides line up with TRBD1. Germline loops: CDR1 SGHAT, CDR2 FQNNGV. This CDR3 contains 16 residues. Trimming cost V 4 bases and J 2 bases; bases outside gene matches: 7. The CDR3 DNA reads TGTGCCAGCAGCTCGACAGGGCTTATTAACACCGGGGAGCTGTTTTTT. This sequence encodes CASSSTGLINTGELFF.

This sequence joins TRBV6-6 and TRBJ1-2; possibly TRBD1 for D (5 bases). This CDR3 is built from 15 residues. V gave up 0 bases and J gave up 4 bases, with 12 bases separating them. Germline-derived CDR1 and CDR2 are MNHNY and SVGAGI (reference sequence). CDR3 region: CASSYSKTVFYGYTF. DNA of the CDR3: TGTGCCAGCAGTTACTCGAAGACAGTCTTCTATGGCTACACCTTC.

This clone was picked up a small number of times. The chain has TRBV6-1 and TRBJ1-5; 8 bases fit TRBD1. The CDR3 covers 14 residues. Germline lookup yields CDR1 MNHNS and CDR2 SASEGT. V dropped 4 bases and J dropped 8; count of bases not matched to a gene: 7. The CDR3 DNA follows: TGTGCCAGCAGTGTAGGACAGGGATCGGAGCCCCAGCATTTT. As protein: CASSVGQGSEPQHF.

This clone was detected only a few times. This sequence joins TRBV12-5 and TRBJ2-2; D is possibly TRBD1 or TRBD2 (5 bases each). The ends were cut back, 4 bases at V and 7 bases at J, with 13 bases in the middle. The CDR3 extends over 14 amino acids. Germline V gene sequence: CDR1 LGHNT, CDR2 FRNRAP. CDR3 sequence reads: CASGWDAVGGELFF. The CDR3, as DNA: TGTGCTAGTGGTTGGGACGCAGTTGGCGGGGAGCTGTTTTTT.

This clone is a singleton in its sample. Other DNA variants within this sample encode the same CDR3. The V call is TRBV6-1, the J call TRBJ1-1; the D gene is possibly TRBD1 (6 bases). Trimming took 5 bases from V and 8 from J, leaving 9 bases between them. In germline, CDR1 is MNHNS, CDR2 SASEGT. The CDR3 extends over 11 amino acids. The CDR3 DNA follows: TGTGCCAGCAGTCGTACAGGGGAAGCTTTCTTT. Translated, it gives CASSRTGEAFF.

The gene calls are TRBV9 and TRBJ2-1; 7 bases agree with TRBD1. CDR1 SGDLS and CDR2 YYNGEE come from the germline V gene. CDR3 length: 15 residues. Germline trimming cut 3 bases from V and 6 bases from J; bases unmatched to any gene: 9. CDR3 sequence (DNA): TGTGCCAGCAGCGCGGACCCAAGGGGGCCCAATGAGCAGTTCTTC. Its protein product is CASSADPRGPNEQFF.

This clone has a single count. The chain recombines TRBV19 with TRBJ2-1, with D unresolved. CDR1 is LNHDA, CDR2 SQIVND, per germline (reference sequence). This CDR3 has 15 amino acids. Deletions cut 8 bases from V and 1 base from J, with 15 bases between. The CDR3 sequence: CASSTRPSSYNEQFF. CDR3 DNA: TGTGCCAGTTCGACCCGGCCCAGTTCCTACAATGAGCAGTTCTTC.

The rearrangement joins TRBV27 to TRBJ2-5; no clear D. V lost 2 bases, J lost 7 bases, and 20 bases lay in between. Looked up from germline, CDR1 is MNHEY and CDR2 is SMNVEV (reference sequence). The CDR3 totals 16 residues. This chain's CDR3 is CASSLKAPTLSGTQYF. CDR3 coding DNA: TGTGCCAGCAGTTTAAAGGCCCCGACACTTAGTGGGACCCAGTACTTC.

The V call is TRBV28, the J call TRBJ2-2; D unclear. V lost 6 bases to trimming and J lost 2 bases, with 7 bases between them. The germline gives CDR1 MDHEN, CDR2 SYDVKM. This CDR3 comprises 13 residues. DNA of the CDR3: TGTGCCAGCAGACGGGTCAACACCGGGGAGCTGTTTTTT. As protein: CASRRVNTGELFF.

The rearrangement uses TRBV11-2 and TRBJ1-6; D unclear. CDR1 and CDR2 from the germline V gene are SGHAT and FQNNGV. This CDR3 spans 14 amino acids. Between the trimmed V and J ends, which lost 1 base and 9 bases, there was a span of 10 bases. CDR3 protein: CASSLAILGSPLHF. The DNA for the CDR3 is TGTGCCAGCAGCTTAGCCATCCTTGGTTCACCCCTCCACTTT.

The chain combines TRBV7-8 with TRBJ2-3; 7 nucleotides agree with TRBD2. Germline V gene data show CDR1 as SGHVS and CDR2 as FQNEAQ. CDR3 length: 15 amino acids. The V gene end was trimmed by 3 bases and the J gene end by 4 bases; junction bases not matched to a gene: 7. CDR3 region: CASSFNGGSSDTQYF. As DNA, the CDR3 is TGTGCCAGCAGCTTTAACGGCGGGAGTTCAGATACGCAGTATTTT. The entire variable domain, with the rest obtained from reference TRBV7-8 and TRBJ2-3, is as follows: GAGVSQSPRYKVAKRGQDVALRCDPISGHVSLFWYQQALGQGPEFLTYFQNEAQLDKSGLPSDRFFAERPEGSVSTLKIQRTQQEDSAVYLCASSFNGGSSDTQYFGPGTRLTVL.

The chain recombines TRBV15 with TRBJ1-5; D call uncertain. CDR3 length equals 14 residues. Germline V CDR1 and CDR2: LNHNV, YYDKDF (reference sequence). Trimming took off 1 base at V and 2 bases at J, with 6 bases between the two ends. DNA of the CDR3: TGTGCCACCAGCAGAGGGCGGGGCAATCAGCCCCAGCATTTT. This codes for CATSRGRGNQPQHF.

The chain links TRBV6-1 to TRBJ1-2; TRBD1 matches at 7 bases. Germline lookup yields CDR1 MNHNS and CDR2 SASEGT. J gave up 3 bases and V 3 bases, and 1 base lay outside the gene matches. The CDR3 loop spans 13 amino acids. CDR3: CASSDTGDYGYTF. The CDR3 nucleotides are TGTGCCAGCAGTGATACAGGGGACTATGGCTACACCTTC.

The chain couples TRBV7-8 to TRBJ2-1; D remains unclear. CDR1 SGHVS and CDR2 FQNEAQ come from the germline V gene. Trimming pared 4 bases from V and 4 bases from J, leaving 8 bases between. The CDR3 runs 13 residues. The CDR3: CASSSMWYNEQFF. The DNA of the CDR3 is TGTGCCAGCAGCTCAATGTGGTACAATGAGCAGTTCTTC.

The CDR3: CASSLGQGAFF. The CDR3 DNA reads as TGTGCCAGCTCACTCGGACAGGGAGCTTTCTTT. The chain couples TRBV18 to TRBJ1-1; 8 bases agree with TRBD1. Germline loops: CDR1 KGHSH, CDR2 LQKENI. This CDR3 region has 11 residues. Trimming took 4 bases from V and 10 from J; bases not matched to a gene: 2.